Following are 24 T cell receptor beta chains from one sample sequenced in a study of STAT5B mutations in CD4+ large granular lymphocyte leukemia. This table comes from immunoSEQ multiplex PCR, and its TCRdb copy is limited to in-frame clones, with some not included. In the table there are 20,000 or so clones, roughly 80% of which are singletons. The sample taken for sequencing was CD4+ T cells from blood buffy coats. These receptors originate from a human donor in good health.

DNA of the CDR3: TGTGCCAGTGGACAGGGGACTAGCGAGGGCGAGCAGTTCTTC. It yields the protein CASGQGTSEGEQFF. The chain uses TRBV2 and TRBJ2-1; tentative D call: TRBD2 (10 bases). Trimming removed 9 bases from V and 10 bases from J, with 22 bases in between. Looked up from germline, CDR1 is SNHLY and CDR2 is FYNNEI. The CDR3 consists of 14 residues.

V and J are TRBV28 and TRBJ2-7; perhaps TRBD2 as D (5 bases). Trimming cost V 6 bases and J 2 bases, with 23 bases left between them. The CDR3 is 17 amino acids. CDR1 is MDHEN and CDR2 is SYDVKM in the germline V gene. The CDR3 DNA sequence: TGTGCCAGCAGCCGAACCCCCGGACTTAACCCCACCTACGAGCAGTACTTC. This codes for CASSRTPGLNPTYEQYF. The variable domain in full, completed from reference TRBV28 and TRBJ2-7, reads DVKVTQSSRYLVKRTGEKVFLECVQDMDHENMFWYRQDPGLGLRLIYFSYDVKMKEKGDIPEGYSVSREKKERFSLILESASTNQTSMYLCASSRTPGLNPTYEQYFGPGTRLTVT.

Here the CDR3 reads CSVAARESTYEQYF. The CDR3 DNA reads TGCAGCGTGGCCGCGCGGGAGAGCACCTACGAGCAGTACTTC. The genes are TRBV29-1 and TRBJ2-7, with 7 positions matching TRBD2. Germline assignment: CDR1 SQVTM and CDR2 ANQGSEA. Trimming removed 6 bases from V and 2 bases from J; junction bases left unmatched: 10. CDR3 size: 14 residues.

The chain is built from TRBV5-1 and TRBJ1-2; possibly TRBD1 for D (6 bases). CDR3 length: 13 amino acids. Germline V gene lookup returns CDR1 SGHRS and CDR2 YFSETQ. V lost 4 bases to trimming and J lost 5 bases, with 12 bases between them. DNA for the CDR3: TGCGCCAGCAGCCCAGCAGGGGAATATGGCTACACCTTC. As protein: CASSPAGEYGYTF.

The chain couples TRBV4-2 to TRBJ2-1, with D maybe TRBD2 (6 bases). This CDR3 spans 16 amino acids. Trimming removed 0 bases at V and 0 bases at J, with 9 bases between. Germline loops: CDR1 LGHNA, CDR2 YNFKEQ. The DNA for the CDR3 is TGTGCCAGCAGCCAAGACGGAGGGGCCTCCTACAATGAGCAGTTCTTC. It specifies CASSQDGGASYNEQFF.

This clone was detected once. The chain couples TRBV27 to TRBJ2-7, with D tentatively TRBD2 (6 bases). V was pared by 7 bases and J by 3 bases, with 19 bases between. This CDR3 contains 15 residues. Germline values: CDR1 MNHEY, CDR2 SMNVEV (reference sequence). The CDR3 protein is CASKRWASAGYEQYF. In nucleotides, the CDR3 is TGTGCCAGCAAGAGGTGGGCCTCAGCGGGCTACGAGCAGTACTTC.

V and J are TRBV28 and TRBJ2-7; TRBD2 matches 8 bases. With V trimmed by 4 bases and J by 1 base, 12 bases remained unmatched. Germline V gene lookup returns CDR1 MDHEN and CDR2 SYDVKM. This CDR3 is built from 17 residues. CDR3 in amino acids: CASSSPSAGGVSYEQYF. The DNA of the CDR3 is TGTGCCAGCAGTTCCCCCTCGGCGGGGGGTGTTTCCTACGAGCAGTACTTC.

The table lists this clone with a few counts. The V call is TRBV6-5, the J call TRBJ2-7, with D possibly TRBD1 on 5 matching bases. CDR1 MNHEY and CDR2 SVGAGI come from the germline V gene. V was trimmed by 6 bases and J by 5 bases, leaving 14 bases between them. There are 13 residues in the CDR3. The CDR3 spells CASRPQGFHEQYF. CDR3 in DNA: TGTGCCAGCAGACCGCAGGGATTCCACGAGCAGTACTTC.

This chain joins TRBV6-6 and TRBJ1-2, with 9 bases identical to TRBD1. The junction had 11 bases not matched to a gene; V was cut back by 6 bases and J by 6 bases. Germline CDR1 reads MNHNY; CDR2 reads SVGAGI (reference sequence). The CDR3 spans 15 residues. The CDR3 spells CASSFYTGGADGYTF. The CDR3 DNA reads TGTGCCAGCAGCTTCTATACAGGGGGCGCCGATGGCTACACCTTC.

CDR3 coding DNA: TGTGCCATCAGTGACGGGACATCCATTCCCGAGCAGTACTTC. Protein sequence: CAISDGTSIPEQYF. The chain employs TRBV10-3 and TRBJ2-7; D perhaps matches TRBD1 (6 bases). V was pared by 3 bases and J by 6 bases, with 15 bases between. This CDR3 region has 14 residues. In germline, CDR1 is ENHRY, CDR2 SYGVKD.

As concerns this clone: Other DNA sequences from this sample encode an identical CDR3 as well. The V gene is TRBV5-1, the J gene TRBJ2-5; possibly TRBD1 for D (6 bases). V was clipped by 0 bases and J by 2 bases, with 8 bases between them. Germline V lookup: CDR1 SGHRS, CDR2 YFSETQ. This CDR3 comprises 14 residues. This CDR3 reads CASSLAGQQETQYF. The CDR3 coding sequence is TGCGCCAGCAGCTTGGCCGGACAGCAAGAGACCCAGTACTTC.

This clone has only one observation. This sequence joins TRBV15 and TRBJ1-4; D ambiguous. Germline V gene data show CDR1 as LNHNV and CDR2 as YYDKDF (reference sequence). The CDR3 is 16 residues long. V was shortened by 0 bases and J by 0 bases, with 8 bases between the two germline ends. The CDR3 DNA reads TGTGCCACCAGCAGAGATCTTCAGGCAACTAATGAAAAACTGTTTTTT. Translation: CATSRDLQATNEKLFF.

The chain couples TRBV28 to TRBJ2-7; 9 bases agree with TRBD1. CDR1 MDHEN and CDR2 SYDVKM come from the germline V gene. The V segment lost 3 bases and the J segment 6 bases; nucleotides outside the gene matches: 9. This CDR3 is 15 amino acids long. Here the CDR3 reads CASSFWRDRDREQYF. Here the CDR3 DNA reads TGTGCCAGCAGTTTCTGGCGGGACAGGGACCGCGAGCAGTACTTC.

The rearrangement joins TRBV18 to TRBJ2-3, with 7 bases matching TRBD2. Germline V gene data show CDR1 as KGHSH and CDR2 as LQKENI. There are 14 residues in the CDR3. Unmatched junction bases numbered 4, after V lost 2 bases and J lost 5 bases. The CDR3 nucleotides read TGTGCCAGCTCACCAGCGGGAGAGGAAGATACGCAGTATTTT. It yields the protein CASSPAGEEDTQYF.

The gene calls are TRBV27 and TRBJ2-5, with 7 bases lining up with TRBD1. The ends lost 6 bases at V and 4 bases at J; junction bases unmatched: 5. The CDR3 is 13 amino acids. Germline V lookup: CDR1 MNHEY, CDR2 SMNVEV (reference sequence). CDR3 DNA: TGTGCCAGCAGACGACAGGGCGGAGAGACCCAGTACTTC. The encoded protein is CASRRQGGETQYF.

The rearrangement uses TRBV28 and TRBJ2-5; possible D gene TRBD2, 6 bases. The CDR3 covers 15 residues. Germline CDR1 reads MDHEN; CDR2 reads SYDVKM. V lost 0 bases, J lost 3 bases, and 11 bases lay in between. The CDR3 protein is CASSLWRGGEETQYF. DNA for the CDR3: TGTGCCAGCAGTTTATGGAGGGGAGGAGAAGAGACCCAGTACTTC.

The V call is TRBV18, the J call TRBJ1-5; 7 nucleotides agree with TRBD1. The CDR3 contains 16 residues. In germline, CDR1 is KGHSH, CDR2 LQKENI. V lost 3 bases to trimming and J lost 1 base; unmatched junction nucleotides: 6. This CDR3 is CASSPPGTDSNQPQHF. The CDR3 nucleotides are TGTGCCAGCTCACCCCCCGGGACAGACAGCAATCAGCCCCAGCATTTT.

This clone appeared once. The CDR3 nucleotides read TGTGCCTGGAGACAGGGAAGGACTGGAAACACCATATATTTT. Encoded protein: CAWRQGRTGNTIYF. The rearrangement joins TRBV30 to TRBJ1-3, with TRBD1 as a possible D gene (6 bases). V lost 3 bases, J lost 2 bases, and 11 bases lay in between. Germline loops: CDR1 GTSNPN, CDR2 SVGIG (reference sequence). The CDR3 runs to 14 residues. Based on the CDR3 plus reference TRBV30 and TRBJ1-3, the full variable domain is SQTIHQWPATLVQPVGSPLSLECTVEGTSNPNLYWYRQAAGRGLQLLFYSVGIGQISSEVPQNLSASRPQDRQFILSSKKLLLSDSGFYLCAWRQGRTGNTIYFGEGSWLTVV.

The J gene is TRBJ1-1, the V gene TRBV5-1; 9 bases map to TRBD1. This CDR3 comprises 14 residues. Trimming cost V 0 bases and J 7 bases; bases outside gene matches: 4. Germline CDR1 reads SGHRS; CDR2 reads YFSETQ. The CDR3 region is CASSLGDRVDEAFF. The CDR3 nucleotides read TGCGCCAGCAGCTTGGGGGACAGGGTGGATGAAGCTTTCTTT.

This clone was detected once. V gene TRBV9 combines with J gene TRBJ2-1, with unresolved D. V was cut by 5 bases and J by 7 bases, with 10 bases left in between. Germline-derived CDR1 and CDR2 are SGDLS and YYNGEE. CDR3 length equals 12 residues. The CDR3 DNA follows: TGTGCCAGCAGTTTCCAGAGGAATGAGCAGTTCTTC. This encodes CASSFQRNEQFF. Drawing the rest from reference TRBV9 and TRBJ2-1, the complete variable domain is DSGVTQTPKHLITATGQRVTLRCSPRSGDLSVYWYQQSLDQGLQFLIQYYNGEERAKGNILERFSAQQFPDLHSELNLSSLELGDSALYFCASSFQRNEQFFGPGTRLTVL.

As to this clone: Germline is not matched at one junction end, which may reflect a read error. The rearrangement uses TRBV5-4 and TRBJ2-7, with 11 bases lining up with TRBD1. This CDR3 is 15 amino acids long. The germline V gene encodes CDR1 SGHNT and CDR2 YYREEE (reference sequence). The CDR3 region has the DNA TGTGCCAGCAGCCTAGGGACAGGGGGTATATACGAGCGGTACTTC. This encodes CASSLGTGGIYERYF.

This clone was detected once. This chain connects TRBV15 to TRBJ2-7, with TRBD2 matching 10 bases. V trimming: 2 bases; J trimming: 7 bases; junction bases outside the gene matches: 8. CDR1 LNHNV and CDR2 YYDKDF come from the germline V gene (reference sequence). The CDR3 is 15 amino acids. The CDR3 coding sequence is TGTGCCACCAGCAGACAAGCGGGAGGGCCGGGAGAGCAGTACTTC. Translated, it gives CATSRQAGGPGEQYF.

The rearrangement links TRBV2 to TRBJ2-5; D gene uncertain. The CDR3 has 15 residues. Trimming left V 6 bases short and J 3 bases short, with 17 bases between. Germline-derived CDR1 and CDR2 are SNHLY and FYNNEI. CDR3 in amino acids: CASSPFGRPEETQYF. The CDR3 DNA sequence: TGTGCCAGCAGCCCATTTGGCCGGCCGGAAGAGACCCAGTACTTC.

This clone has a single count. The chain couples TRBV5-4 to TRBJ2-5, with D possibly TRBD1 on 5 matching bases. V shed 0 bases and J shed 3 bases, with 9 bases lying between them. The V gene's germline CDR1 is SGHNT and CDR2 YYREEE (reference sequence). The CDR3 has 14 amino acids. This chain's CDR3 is CASSLDTREETQYF. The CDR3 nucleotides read TGTGCCAGCAGCTTGGATACCAGGGAAGAGACCCAGTACTTC. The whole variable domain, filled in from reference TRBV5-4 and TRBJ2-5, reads ETGVTQSPTHLIKTRGQQVTLRCSSQSGHNTVSWYQQALGQGPQFIFQYYREEENGRGNFPPRFSGLQFPNYSSELNVNALELDDSALYLCASSLDTREETQYFGPGTRLLVL.